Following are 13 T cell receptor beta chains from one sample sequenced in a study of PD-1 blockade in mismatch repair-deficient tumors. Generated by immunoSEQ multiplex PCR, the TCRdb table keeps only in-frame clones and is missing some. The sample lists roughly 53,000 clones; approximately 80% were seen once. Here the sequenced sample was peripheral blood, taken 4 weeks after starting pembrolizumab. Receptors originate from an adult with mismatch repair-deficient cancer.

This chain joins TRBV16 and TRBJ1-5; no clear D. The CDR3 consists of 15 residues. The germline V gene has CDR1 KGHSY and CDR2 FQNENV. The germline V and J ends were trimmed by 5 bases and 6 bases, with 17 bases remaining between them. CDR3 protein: CASSTGMDSRQPQHF. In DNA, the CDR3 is TGTGCCAGCAGCACGGGGATGGATTCTCGTCAGCCCCAGCATTTT.

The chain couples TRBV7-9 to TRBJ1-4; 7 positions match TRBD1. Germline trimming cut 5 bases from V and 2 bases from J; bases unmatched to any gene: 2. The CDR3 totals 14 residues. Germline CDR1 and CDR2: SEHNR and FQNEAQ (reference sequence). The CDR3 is CASSQGQTNEKLFF. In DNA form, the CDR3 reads TGTGCCAGCAGCCAGGGACAGACTAATGAAAAACTGTTTTTT.

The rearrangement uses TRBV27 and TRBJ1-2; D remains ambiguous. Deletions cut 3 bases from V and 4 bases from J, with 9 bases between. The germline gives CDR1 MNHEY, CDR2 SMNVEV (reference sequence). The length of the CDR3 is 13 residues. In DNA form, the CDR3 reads TGTGCCAGCAGTTTGGGCCGGCTCTATGGCTACACCTTC. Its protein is CASSLGRLYGYTF.

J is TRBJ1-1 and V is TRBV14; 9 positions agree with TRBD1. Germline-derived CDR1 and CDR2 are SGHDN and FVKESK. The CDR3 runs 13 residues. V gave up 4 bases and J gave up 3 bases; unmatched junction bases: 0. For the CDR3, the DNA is TGTGCCAGCAGCCGGGACAGGGACACTGAAGCTTTCTTT. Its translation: CASSRDRDTEAFF.

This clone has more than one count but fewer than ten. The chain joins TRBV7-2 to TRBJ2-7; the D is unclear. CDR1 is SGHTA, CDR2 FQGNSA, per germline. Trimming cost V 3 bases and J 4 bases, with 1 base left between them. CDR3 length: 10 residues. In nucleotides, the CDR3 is TGTGCCAGCAGCTTTTACGAGCAGTACTTC. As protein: CASSFYEQYF.

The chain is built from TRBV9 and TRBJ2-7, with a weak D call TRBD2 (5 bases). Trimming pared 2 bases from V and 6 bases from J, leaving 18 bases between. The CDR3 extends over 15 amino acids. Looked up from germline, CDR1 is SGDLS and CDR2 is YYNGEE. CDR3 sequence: CASSVLDSSEVEQYF. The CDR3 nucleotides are TGTGCCAGCAGCGTGCTGGACTCGTCCGAGGTCGAGCAGTACTTC.

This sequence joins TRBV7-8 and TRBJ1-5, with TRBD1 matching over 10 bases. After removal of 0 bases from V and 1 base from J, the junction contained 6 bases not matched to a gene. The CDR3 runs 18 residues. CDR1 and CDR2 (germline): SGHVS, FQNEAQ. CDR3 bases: TGTGCCAGCAGCTTAGCGCAGGGACAGGGGAAGAGCAATCAGCCCCAGCATTTT. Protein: CASSLAQGQGKSNQPQHF.

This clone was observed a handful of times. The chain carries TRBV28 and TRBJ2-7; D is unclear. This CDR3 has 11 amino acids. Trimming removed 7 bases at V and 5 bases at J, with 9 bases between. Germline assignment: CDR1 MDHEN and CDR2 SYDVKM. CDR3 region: CASTNANEQYF. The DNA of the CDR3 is TGTGCCAGCACCAACGCTAACGAGCAGTACTTC.

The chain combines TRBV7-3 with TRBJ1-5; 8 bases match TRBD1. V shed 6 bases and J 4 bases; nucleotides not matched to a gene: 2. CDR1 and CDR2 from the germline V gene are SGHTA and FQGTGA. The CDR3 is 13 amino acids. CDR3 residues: CASSWDRNQPQHF. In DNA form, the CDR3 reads TGTGCCAGCAGTTGGGACAGGAATCAGCCCCAGCATTTT.

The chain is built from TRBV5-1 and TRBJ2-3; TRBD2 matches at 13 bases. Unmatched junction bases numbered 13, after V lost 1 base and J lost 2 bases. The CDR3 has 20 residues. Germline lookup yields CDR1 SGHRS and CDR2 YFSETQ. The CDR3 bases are TGCGCCAGCAGCTTGAAACCCTCGGGACTAGCGGGAAAGAACACAGATACGCAGTATTTT. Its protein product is CASSLKPSGLAGKNTDTQYF.

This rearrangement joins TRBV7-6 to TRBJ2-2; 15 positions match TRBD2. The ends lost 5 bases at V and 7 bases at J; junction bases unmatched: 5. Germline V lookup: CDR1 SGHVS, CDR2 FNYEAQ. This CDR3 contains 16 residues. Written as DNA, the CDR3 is TGTGCCAGCAGCGGACTAGCGGGAGGGAGGAACGGGGAGCTGTTTTTT. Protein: CASSGLAGGRNGELFF.

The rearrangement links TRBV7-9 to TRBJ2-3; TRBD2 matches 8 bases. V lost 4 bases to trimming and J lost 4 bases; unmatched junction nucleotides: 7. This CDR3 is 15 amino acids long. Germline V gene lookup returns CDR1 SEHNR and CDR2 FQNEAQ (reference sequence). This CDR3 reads CASSSIAGLADTQYF. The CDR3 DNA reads TGTGCCAGCAGCTCGATAGCGGGACTGGCAGATACGCAGTATTTT.

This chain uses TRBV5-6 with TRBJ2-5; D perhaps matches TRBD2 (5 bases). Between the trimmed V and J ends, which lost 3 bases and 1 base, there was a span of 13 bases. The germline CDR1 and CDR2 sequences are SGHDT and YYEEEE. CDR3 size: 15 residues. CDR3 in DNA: TGTGCCAGCAGCTCCCCACGGGGAACCCAAGAGACCCAGTACTTC. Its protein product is CASSSPRGTQETQYF.